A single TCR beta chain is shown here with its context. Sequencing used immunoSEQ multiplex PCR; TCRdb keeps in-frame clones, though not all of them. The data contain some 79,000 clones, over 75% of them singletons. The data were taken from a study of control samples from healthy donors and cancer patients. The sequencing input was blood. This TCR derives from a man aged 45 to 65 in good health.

The CDR3 DNA sequence: TGTGCCAGCAGCCCCCCCGCAGGGGGCGGAAACACCATATATTTT. Translating gives CASSPPAGGGNTIYF. V usage is TRBV7-2 and J usage is TRBJ1-3, with TRBD1 matching 8 bases. This CDR3 is 15 amino acids long. Per the germline V gene, CDR1 is SGHTA and CDR2 is FQGNSA. V trimming: 5 bases; J trimming: 4 bases; junction bases outside the gene matches: 7.